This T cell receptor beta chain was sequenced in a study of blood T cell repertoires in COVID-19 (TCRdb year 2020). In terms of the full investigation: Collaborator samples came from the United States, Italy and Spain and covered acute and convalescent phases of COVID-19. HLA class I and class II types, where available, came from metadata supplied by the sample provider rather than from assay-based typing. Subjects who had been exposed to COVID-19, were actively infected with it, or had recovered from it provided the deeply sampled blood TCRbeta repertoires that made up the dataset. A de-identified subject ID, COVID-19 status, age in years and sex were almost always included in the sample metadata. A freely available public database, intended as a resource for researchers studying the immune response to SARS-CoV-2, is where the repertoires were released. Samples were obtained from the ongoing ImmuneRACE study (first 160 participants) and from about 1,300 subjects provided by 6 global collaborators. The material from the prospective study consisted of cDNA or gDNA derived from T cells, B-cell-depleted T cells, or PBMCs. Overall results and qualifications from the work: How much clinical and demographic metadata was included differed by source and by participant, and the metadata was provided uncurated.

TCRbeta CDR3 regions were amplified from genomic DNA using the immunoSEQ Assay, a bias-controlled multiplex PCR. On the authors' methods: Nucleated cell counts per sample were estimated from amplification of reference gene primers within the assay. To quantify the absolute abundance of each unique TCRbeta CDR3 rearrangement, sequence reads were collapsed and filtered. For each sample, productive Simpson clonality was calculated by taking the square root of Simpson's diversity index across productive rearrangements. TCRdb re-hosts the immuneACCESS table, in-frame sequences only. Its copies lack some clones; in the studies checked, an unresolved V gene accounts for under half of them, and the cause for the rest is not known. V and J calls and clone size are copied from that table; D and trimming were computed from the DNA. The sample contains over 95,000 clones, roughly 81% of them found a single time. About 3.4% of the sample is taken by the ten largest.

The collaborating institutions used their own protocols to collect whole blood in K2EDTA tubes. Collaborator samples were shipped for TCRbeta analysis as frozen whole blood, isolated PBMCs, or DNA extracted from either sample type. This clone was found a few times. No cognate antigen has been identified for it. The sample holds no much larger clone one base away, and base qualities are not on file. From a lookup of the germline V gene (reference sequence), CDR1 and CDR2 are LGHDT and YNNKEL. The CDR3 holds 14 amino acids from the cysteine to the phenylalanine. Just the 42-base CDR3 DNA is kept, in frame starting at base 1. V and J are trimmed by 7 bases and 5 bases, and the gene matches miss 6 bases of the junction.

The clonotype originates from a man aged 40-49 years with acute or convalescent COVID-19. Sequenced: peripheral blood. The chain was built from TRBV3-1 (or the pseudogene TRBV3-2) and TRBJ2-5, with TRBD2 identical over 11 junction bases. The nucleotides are TGTGCCAGCACCCAGGCTAGCGGGGGGGAGACCCAGTACTTC. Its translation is CASTQASGGETQYF.